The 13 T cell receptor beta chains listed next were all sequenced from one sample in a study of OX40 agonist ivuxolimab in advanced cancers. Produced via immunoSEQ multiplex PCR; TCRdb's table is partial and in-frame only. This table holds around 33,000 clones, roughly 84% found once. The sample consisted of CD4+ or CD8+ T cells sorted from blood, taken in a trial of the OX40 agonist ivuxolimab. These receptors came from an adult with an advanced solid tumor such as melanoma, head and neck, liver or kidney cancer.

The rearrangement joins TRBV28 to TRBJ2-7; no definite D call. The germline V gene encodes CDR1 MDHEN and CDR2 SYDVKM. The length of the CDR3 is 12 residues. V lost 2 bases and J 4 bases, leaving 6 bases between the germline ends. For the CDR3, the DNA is TGTGCCAGCAGTTTACCCAGATACGAGCAGTACTTC. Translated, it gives CASSLPRYEQYF.

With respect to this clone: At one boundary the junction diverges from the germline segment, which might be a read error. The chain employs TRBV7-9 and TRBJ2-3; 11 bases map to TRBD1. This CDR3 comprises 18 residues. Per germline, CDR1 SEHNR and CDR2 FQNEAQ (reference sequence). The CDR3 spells CASTLLDGEGQGADTQYF. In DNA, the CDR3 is TGTGCCAGCACCTTATTGGATGGGGAGGGACAGGGGGCAGATACGCAGTATTTT.

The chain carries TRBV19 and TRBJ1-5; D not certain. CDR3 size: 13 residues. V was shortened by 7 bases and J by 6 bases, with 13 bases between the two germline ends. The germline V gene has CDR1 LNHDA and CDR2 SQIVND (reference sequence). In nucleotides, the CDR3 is TGTGCCAGTACCATGGGTGGGCTTCAGCCCCAGCATTTT. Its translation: CASTMGGLQPQHF.

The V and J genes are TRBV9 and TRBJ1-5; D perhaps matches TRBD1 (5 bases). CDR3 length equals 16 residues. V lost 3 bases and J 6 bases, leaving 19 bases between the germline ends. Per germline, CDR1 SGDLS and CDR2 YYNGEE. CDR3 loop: CASSADSGGVGQPQHF. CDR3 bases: TGTGCCAGCAGCGCCGACAGTGGGGGAGTTGGTCAGCCCCAGCATTTT.

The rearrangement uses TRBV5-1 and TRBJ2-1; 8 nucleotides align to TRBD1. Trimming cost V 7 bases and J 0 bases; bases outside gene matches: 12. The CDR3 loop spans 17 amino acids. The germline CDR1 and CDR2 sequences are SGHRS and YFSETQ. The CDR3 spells CASRSRQGRSSYNEQFF. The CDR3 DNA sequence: TGCGCCAGCCGTAGTCGACAGGGGCGAAGCTCCTACAATGAGCAGTTCTTC.

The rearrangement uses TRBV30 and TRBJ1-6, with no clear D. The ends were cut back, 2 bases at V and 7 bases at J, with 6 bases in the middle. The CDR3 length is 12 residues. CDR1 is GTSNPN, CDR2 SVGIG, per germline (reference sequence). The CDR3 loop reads CAWSLGNSPLHF. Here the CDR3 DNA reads TGTGCCTGGAGTTTGGGGAATTCACCCCTCCACTTT.

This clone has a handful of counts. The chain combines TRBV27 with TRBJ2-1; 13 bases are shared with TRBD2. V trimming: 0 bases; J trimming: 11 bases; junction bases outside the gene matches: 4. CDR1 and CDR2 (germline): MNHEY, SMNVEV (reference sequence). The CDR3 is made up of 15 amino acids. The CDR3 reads CASSLSTSGRSKQFF. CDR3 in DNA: TGTGCCAGCAGTTTATCGACTAGCGGGAGGTCAAAGCAGTTCTTC.

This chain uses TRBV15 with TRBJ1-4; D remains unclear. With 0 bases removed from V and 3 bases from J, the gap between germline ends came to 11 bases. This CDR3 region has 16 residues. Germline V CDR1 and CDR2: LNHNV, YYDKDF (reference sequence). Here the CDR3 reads CATSRDLGQANEKLFF. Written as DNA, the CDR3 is TGTGCCACCAGCAGAGATCTGGGTCAGGCTAATGAAAAACTGTTTTTT.

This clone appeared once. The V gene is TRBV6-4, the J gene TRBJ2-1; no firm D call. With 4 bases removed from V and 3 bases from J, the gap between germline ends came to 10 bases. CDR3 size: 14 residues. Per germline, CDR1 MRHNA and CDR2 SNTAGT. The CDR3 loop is CASSANALYNEQFF. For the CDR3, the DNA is TGTGCCAGCAGTGCCAACGCCCTCTACAATGAGCAGTTCTTC.

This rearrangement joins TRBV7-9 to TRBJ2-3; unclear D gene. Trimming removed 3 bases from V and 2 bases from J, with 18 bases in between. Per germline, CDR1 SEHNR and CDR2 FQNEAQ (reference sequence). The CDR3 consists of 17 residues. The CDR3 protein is CASSLDPALTSTDTQYF. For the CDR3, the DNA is TGTGCCAGCAGCTTGGACCCCGCTCTCACTTCCACAGATACGCAGTATTTT.

The CDR3 region has the DNA TGTGCCAGTAGTCCCCAGCGGGGGTACGAGCAGTACTTC. Its protein is CASSPQRGYEQYF. This rearrangement joins TRBV19 to TRBJ2-7; TRBD2 matches 8 bases. Per the germline V gene, CDR1 is LNHDA and CDR2 is SQIVND (reference sequence). The CDR3 covers 13 residues. V lost 5 bases, J lost 4 bases, and 4 bases stayed unmatched.

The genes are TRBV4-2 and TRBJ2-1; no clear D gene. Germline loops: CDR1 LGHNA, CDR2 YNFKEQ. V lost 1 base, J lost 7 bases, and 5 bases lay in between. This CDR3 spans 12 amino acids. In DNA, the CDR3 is TGTGCCAGCAGCCAAGGGAGTAATGAGCAGTTCTTC. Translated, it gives CASSQGSNEQFF.

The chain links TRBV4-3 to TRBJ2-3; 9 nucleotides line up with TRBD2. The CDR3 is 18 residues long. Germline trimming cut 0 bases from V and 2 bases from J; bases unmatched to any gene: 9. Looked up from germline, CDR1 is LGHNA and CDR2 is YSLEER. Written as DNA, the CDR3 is TGCGCCAGCAGCCAAGAAGTGGGGCGGGGGGGCCTCACAGATACGCAGTATTTT. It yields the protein CASSQEVGRGGLTDTQYF.